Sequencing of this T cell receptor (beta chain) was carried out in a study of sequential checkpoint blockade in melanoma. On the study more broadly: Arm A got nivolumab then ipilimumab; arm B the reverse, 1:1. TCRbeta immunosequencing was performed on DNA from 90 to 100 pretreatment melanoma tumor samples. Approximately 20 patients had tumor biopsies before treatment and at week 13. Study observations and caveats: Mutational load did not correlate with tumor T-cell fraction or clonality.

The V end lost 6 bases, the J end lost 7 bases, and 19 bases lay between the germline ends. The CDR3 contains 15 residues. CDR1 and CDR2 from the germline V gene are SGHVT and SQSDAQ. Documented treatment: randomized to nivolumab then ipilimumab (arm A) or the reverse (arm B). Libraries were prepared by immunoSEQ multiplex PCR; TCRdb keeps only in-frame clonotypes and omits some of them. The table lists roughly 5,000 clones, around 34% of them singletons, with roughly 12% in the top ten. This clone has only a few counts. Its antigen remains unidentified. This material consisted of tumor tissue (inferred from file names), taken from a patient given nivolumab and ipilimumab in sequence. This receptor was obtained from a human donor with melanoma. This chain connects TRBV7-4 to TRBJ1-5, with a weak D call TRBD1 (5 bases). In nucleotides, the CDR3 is TGTGCCAGCAGTTTCGACAGTACCGCCAGCCAGCCCCAGCATTTT. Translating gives CASSFDSTASQPQHF.